The T cell receptor beta chain described here comes from a study of CXCR3-negative and CXCR3-positive naive CD8 T cells. Study-level information: With about 1.5 +/- 0.3 million reads per library, the TRB reads numbered around 130 million in total. Study results and limitations: CXCR3-positive naive cells carried more hydrophobic TRB CDR3s than CXCR3-negative naive cells did. Naive CXCR3-negative and CXCR3-positive cells had similar TRBV-TRBJ usage; memory differed.

Turning to this clonotype: Its specificity is unknown.

5' RACE that incorporated UMI labels was used to prepare the TRB cDNA libraries. From its re-call of the 5' RACE reads, TCRdb lists each CDR3 protein once, without DNA. In all, the sample yields about 150,000 distinct CDR3 sequences. At about 310,000 cells each, triplicate sorts were carried out for each CD8+ T cell subset. CD45RO-CCR7+CD27+CD95- marked naive CD8+ T cells. Germline CDR1 is SQVTM and CDR2 is ANQGSEA. This CDR3 contains 15 residues. The sample comprised naive CXCR3+ CD8+ T cells from blood. Subset indicated: CD45RO-CCR7+CD27+CD95- naive CD8+ T cells expressing CXCR3 (TNR3+). The chain joins TRBV29-1 to TRBJ2-7; lacking DNA, the TRBD2 call made by TCRdb goes unchecked. This TCR was sampled from a human donor in good health. Some clones in this sample may be carry-over from other donors' samples. CDR3 region: CSALKLAGLSYEQYF.